This TCR beta chain was captured in a study of cytomegalovirus exposure and HLA in healthy donors. With 60 Vbeta and 13 Jbeta primers, the PCR was carried out. Sequenced by immunoSEQ multiplex PCR; TCRdb stores in-frame clones only, minus some. Among 90,000 to 140,000 clones listed, 9.5% to 15% were seen once. Sequences were obtained from PBMCs. This TCR came from a middle-aged man in good health and CMV-seropositive.

Written as DNA, the CDR3 is TGTGCCAGCAGCCAGGCACTGGGACAGGCAGGGGAGACCCAGTACTTC. Protein product: CASSQALGQAGETQYF. The chain couples TRBV5-5 to TRBJ2-5; TRBD1 aligns across 8 bases. Germline CDR1 is SGHKS and CDR2 is YYEKEE (reference sequence). The V gene end was trimmed by 4 bases and the J gene end by 5 bases; junction bases not matched to a gene: 13. This CDR3 comprises 16 residues.